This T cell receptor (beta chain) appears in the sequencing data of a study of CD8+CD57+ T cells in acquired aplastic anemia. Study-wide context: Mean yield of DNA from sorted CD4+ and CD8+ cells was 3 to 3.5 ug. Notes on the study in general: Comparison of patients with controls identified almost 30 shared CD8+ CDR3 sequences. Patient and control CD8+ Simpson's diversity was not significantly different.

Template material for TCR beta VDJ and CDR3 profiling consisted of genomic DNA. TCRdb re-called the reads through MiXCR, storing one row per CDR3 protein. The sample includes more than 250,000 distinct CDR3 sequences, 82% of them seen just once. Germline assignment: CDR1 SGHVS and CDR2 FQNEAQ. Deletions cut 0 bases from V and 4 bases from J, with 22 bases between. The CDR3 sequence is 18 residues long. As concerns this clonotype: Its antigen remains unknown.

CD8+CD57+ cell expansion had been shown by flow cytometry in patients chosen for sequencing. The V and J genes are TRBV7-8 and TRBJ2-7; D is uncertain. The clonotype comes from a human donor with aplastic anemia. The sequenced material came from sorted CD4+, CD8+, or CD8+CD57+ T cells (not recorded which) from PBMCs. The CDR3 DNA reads TGTGCCAGCAGCTTAGCGGCAGGTCGCACAGCCCAGTATTACGAGCAGTACGTC. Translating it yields CASSLAAGRTAQYYEQYV.